Below, 22 T cell receptor beta chains from the same sample are listed, as sequenced in a study of blood T cell repertoires in COVID-19 (dated by TCRdb to 2020 to 2021). Receptor amplification or capture employed the immunoSEQ multiplex PCR assay. TCRdb took this table from immuneACCESS and kept in-frame rearrangements with V and J called. Such tables lack part of the clones; where checked against another copy, unresolved V genes explain under half of the gap, and the rest is unexplained. The sample yields over 200,000 clones; 86% were counted once. The ten largest account for just over 3% of the sample. What was sequenced was peripheral blood. These receptors all stem from a woman in her 30s who had recovered from COVID-19.

The chain links TRBV18 to TRBJ1-2, with D unresolved. The CDR3 runs 14 residues. CDR1 and CDR2 (germline): KGHSH, LQKENI. Trimming pared 6 bases from V and 8 bases from J, leaving 19 bases between. The chain's CDR3 is CASSPAKVPSGYTF. The CDR3 coding sequence is TGTGCCAGCTCCCCCGCCAAAGTTCCTAGCGGCTACACCTTC.

This clone was picked up one time. The V gene is TRBV7-2, the J gene TRBJ1-4, with 7 bases that match TRBD1. V lost 5 bases to trimming and J lost 13 bases; unmatched junction nucleotides: 10. Germline V CDR1 and CDR2: SGHTA, FQGNSA. The CDR3 has 13 amino acids. Here the CDR3 DNA reads TGTGCCAGCAGCCAAGGACAGGCTCAGCGACTGTTTTTT. Encoded protein: CASSQGQAQRLFF. The complete variable domain, with remaining parts taken from reference TRBV7-2 and TRBJ1-4, reads GAGVSQSPSNKVTEKGKDVELRCDPISGHTALYWYRQSLGQGLEFLIYFQGNSAPDKSGLPSDRFSAERTGGSVSTLTIQRTQQEDSAVYLCASSQGQAQRLFFGSGTQLSVL.

This chain links TRBV3-1 (or the pseudogene TRBV3-2) with TRBJ1-1; D gene ambiguous. V lost 1 base and J 9 bases, leaving 12 bases between the germline ends. Germline lookup yields CDR1 LGHDT and CDR2 YNNKEL (reference sequence). This CDR3 comprises 13 residues. In nucleotides, the CDR3 is TGTGCCAGCAGCCAAGCCAGAGGCGCTAAAGCTTTCTTT. Its translation: CASSQARGAKAFF.

The V call is TRBV5-1, the J call TRBJ1-4; 10 nucleotides line up with TRBD1. Germline CDR1 SGHRS, CDR2 YFSETQ. The length of the CDR3 is 17 residues. V dropped 3 bases and J dropped 0; count of bases not matched to a gene: 5. DNA of the CDR3: TGCGCCAGCAGCTCCTTCGGGACAGGGGCAACTAATGAAAAACTGTTTTTT. Protein product: CASSSFGTGATNEKLFF.

J is TRBJ1-4 and V is TRBV4-1; TRBD1 might be the D (6 bases). The germline V gene has CDR1 MGHRA and CDR2 YSYEKL. CDR3 length equals 15 residues. Trimming removed 4 bases at V and 4 bases at J, with 13 bases between. The chain's CDR3 is CASSRLQGVNEKLFF. The CDR3 region has the DNA TGCGCCAGCAGCCGGTTACAGGGCGTTAATGAAAAACTGTTTTTT.

The genes are TRBV19 and TRBJ1-3; 7 nucleotides line up with TRBD1. The CDR3 totals 14 residues. Trimming took 6 bases from V and 0 from J; bases not matched to a gene: 2. The germline V gene has CDR1 LNHDA and CDR2 SQIVND (reference sequence). The CDR3 is CASRQGFSGNTIYF. CDR3 sequence (DNA): TGTGCCAGTAGACAGGGGTTCTCTGGAAACACCATATATTTT.

V gene TRBV5-4 combines with J gene TRBJ2-1, with TRBD1 matching 9 bases. V gave up 7 bases and J gave up 3 bases; unmatched junction bases: 2. The CDR3 contains 13 residues. Germline loops: CDR1 SGHNT, CDR2 YYREEE (reference sequence). CDR3 region: CASGDRVYNEQFF. CDR3 bases: TGTGCCAGCGGGGACAGGGTCTACAATGAGCAGTTCTTC.

The chain couples TRBV5-4 to TRBJ2-7, with D tentatively TRBD2 (6 bases). Trimming cost V 3 bases and J 9 bases, with 22 bases left between them. The CDR3 has 15 amino acids. Germline-derived CDR1 and CDR2 are SGHNT and YYREEE (reference sequence). The CDR3 DNA sequence: TGTGCCAGCAGCTCGGCCGACGTCGGACTGGGAGGGCAGTACTTC. This translates into CASSSADVGLGGQYF. Drawing the rest from reference TRBV5-4 and TRBJ2-7, the complete variable domain is ETGVTQSPTHLIKTRGQQVTLRCSSQSGHNTVSWYQQALGQGPQFIFQYYREEENGRGNFPPRFSGLQFPNYSSELNVNALELDDSALYLCASSSADVGLGGQYFGPGTRLTVT.

The chain couples TRBV11-3 to TRBJ2-1; no clear D. Germline values: CDR1 SGHNT, CDR2 YENEEA. Trimming stripped 1 base from V and 8 bases from J, with 9 bases between. The CDR3 sequence is 13 residues long. Here the CDR3 DNA reads TGTGCCAGCAGCTTAGCTGCTGGCTATGAGCAGTTCTTC. This sequence encodes CASSLAAGYEQFF.

J is TRBJ2-3 and V is TRBV4-1, with 12 positions matching TRBD2. CDR3 length: 17 amino acids. CDR1 is MGHRA and CDR2 is YSYEKL in the germline V gene. V shed 0 bases, J shed 7 bases, and the junction held 8 bases outside the gene matches. The CDR3 reads CASSQDRTSGETNTQYF. Here the CDR3 DNA reads TGCGCCAGCAGCCAAGATAGGACTAGCGGGGAAACAAATACGCAGTATTTT.

This chain connects TRBV3-1 (or the pseudogene TRBV3-2) to TRBJ2-7; 12 positions agree with TRBD2. With V trimmed by 3 bases and J by 4 bases, 4 bases remained unmatched. This CDR3 has 15 residues. Germline assignment: CDR1 LGHDT and CDR2 YNNKEL (reference sequence). The CDR3 DNA reads as TGTGCCAGCAGCCAGACCGGGACTAGCGGGTACGAGCAGTACTTC. Protein sequence: CASSQTGTSGYEQYF.

The chain links TRBV30 to TRBJ2-3, with D possibly being TRBD1 (5 bases). CDR1 GTSNPN and CDR2 SVGIG come from the germline V gene (reference sequence). Between the trimmed V and J ends, which lost 0 bases and 0 bases, there was a span of 10 bases. The CDR3 is 15 amino acids. CDR3 nucleotide sequence: TGTGCCTGGAGTGTTTGGGGCTCTAGCACAGATACGCAGTATTTT. Protein sequence: CAWSVWGSSTDTQYF.

This chain connects TRBV27 to TRBJ1-2, with D possibly matching TRBD1 (6 bases). This CDR3 is 15 amino acids long. Trimming took 5 bases from V and 2 from J, leaving 15 bases between them. Germline V CDR1 and CDR2: MNHEY, SMNVEV (reference sequence). The CDR3 DNA is TGTGCCAGCAGTCAACACGCGACAGGAAACTATGGCTACACCTTC. Translating gives CASSQHATGNYGYTF.

The CDR3 region is CASSPQGTGEYYGYTF. The CDR3 DNA is TGTGCCAGCAGCCCTCAGGGGACAGGGGAGTACTATGGCTACACCTTC. The genes are TRBV11-2 and TRBJ1-2; 10 bases match TRBD1. The CDR3 length is 16 residues. Losses at the gene ends were 5 bases for V and 3 bases for J; bases not matched to a gene: 9. Per the germline V gene, CDR1 is SGHAT and CDR2 is FQNNGV.

The V call is TRBV18, the J call TRBJ1-1; weak D call: TRBD1 (5 bases). With 6 bases removed from V and 4 bases from J, the gap between germline ends came to 15 bases. CDR1 and CDR2 (germline): KGHSH, LQKENI. The CDR3 length is 14 residues. The CDR3: CASSLSGGGTEAFF. The CDR3 DNA reads TGTGCCAGCTCCCTCTCCGGGGGAGGCACTGAAGCTTTCTTT.

The gene calls are TRBV12-5 and TRBJ2-1, with D maybe TRBD2 (5 bases). Deletions cut 7 bases from V and 4 bases from J, with 17 bases between. The V gene's germline CDR1 is LGHNT and CDR2 FRNRAP. The CDR3 is 15 residues long. CDR3 protein: CASATAEGGYNEQFF. In DNA, the CDR3 is TGTGCTAGTGCCACCGCCGAAGGAGGTTACAATGAGCAGTTCTTC.

This chain connects TRBV7-8 to TRBJ1-2, with D tentatively TRBD1 (6 bases). With 0 bases removed from V and 6 bases from J, the gap between germline ends came to 17 bases. Germline assignment: CDR1 SGHVS and CDR2 FQNEAQ. The CDR3 runs to 16 residues. The CDR3 region has the DNA TGTGCCAGCAGCTTAGCGGGACACCTTAATATCGATGGCTACACCTTC. Translation gives CASSLAGHLNIDGYTF.

This chain connects TRBV5-1 to TRBJ2-3, with D possibly being TRBD2 (6 bases). CDR1 is SGHRS and CDR2 is YFSETQ in the germline V gene. There are 16 residues in the CDR3. V was clipped by 3 bases and J by 4 bases, with 18 bases between them. As DNA, the CDR3 is TGCGCCAGCAGCTCGACTAGTTTGGGGGAGGCAGATACGCAGTATTTT. Amino acids: CASSSTSLGEADTQYF.

CDR3 sequence reads: CSADPTGRKEGYTF. CDR3 DNA sequence: TGCAGCGCCGACCCGACAGGGAGGAAAGAGGGCTACACCTTC. The chain joins TRBV29-1 to TRBJ1-2; 7 bases align to TRBD1. The germline V gene encodes CDR1 SQVTM and CDR2 ANQGSEA. CDR3 length equals 14 residues. V trimming: 7 bases; J trimming: 8 bases; junction bases outside the gene matches: 16.

A few counts support this clone. The chain couples TRBV7-3 to TRBJ1-6, with D unclear. This CDR3 is built from 16 residues. V lost 1 base and J 7 bases, leaving 14 bases between the germline ends. Germline V lookup: CDR1 SGHTA, CDR2 FQGTGA. CDR3 nucleotides: TGTGCCAGCAGCTTAAGCCCCGACCGAGGGAATTCACCCCTCCACTTT. This translates into CASSLSPDRGNSPLHF.

The chain combines TRBV18 with TRBJ2-2, with D uncertain. The germline V gene has CDR1 KGHSH and CDR2 LQKENI. The V end lost 9 bases, the J end lost 0 bases, and 11 bases lay between the germline ends. The CDR3 runs to 14 residues. CDR3 residues: CASSYATNTGELFF. As DNA, the CDR3 is TGTGCCAGTTCCTACGCCACGAACACCGGGGAGCTGTTTTTT.

The V gene is TRBV30, the J gene TRBJ2-2; no clear D. The V end was cut by 2 bases, the J end by 4 bases, with 8 bases between. CDR1 and CDR2 (germline): GTSNPN, SVGIG (reference sequence). The CDR3 consists of 13 residues. The CDR3 DNA reads as TGTGCCTGGAGTAACGGGTTCACCGGGGAGCTGTTTTTT. This codes for CAWSNGFTGELFF.